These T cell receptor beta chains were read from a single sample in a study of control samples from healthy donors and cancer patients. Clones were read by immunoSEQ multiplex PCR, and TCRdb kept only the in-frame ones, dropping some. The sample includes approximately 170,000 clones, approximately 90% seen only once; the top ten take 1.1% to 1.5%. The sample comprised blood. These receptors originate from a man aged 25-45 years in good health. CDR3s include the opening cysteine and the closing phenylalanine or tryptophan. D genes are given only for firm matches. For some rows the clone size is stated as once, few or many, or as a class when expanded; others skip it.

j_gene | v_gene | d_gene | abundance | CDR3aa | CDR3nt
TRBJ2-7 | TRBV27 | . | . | CASSLSPGYEQYF | TGTGCCAGCAGTTTATCCCCTGGCTACGAGCAGTACTTC
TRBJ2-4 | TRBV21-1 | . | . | CASKTKRGGPGKNIQYF | TGTGCCAGCAAGACAAAGCGGGGGGGCCCGGGCAAAAACATTCAGTACTTC
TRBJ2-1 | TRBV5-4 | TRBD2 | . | CASKKPGLAGGRYNEQFF | TGTGCCAGCAAAAAACCGGGACTAGCGGGAGGGCGCTACAATGAGCAGTTCTTC
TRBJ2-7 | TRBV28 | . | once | CASSLAPNGEQYF | TGTGCCAGCAGTTTAGCCCCGAACGGCGAGCAGTACTTC
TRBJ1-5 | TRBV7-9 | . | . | CASSGSNQPQHF | TGTGCCAGCAGCGGTAGCAATCAGCCCCAGCATTTT
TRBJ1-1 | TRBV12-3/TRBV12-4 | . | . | CASSRGSEAFF | TGTGCCAGCAGCCGGGGGTCTGAAGCTTTCTTT
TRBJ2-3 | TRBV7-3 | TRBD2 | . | CASSFSGITDTQYF | TGTGCCAGCAGCTTTAGCGGGATCACAGATACGCAGTATTTT
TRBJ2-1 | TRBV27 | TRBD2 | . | CASSLAGSGRFGYNEQFF | TGTGCCAGCAGTTTAGCAGGTAGCGGGAGGTTCGGTTACAATGAGCAGTTCTTC
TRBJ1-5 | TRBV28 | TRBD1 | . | CASSLGTGFANQPQHF | TGTGCCAGCAGTTTAGGGACAGGGTTTGCCAATCAGCCCCAGCATTTT
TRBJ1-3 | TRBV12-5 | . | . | CASGPTGRAVAGNTIYF | TGTGCTAGTGGTCCGACTGGTAGGGCAGTCGCTGGAAACACCATATATTTT
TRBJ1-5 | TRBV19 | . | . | CASSMGGPQPQHF | TGTGCCAGTAGTATGGGGGGGCCTCAGCCCCAGCATTTT
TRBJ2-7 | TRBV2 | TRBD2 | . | CASIDPGLAGGLYEQYF | TGTGCCAGCATCGACCCGGGACTAGCGGGGGGGCTCTACGAGCAGTACTTC
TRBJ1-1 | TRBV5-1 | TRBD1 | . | CASSVQGGNTEAFF | TGCGCCAGCAGCGTCCAGGGGGGGAACACTGAAGCTTTCTTT
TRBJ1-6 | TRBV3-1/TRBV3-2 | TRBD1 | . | CASSQKGTASNSPLHF | TGTGCCAGCAGCCAGAAGGGGACAGCTTCGAATTCACCCCTCCACTTT
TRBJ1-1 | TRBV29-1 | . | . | CSGQTGLGTEAFF | TGCAGCGGCCAAACGGGGCTGGGCACTGAAGCTTTCTTT
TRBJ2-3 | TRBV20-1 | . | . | CSASPPAPVDTQYF | TGCAGTGCTAGTCCCCCGGCGCCGGTGGATACGCAGTATTTT
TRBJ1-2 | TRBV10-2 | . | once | CASSMGPNYGYTF | TGCGCCAGCTCTATGGGCCCTAACTATGGCTACACCTTC
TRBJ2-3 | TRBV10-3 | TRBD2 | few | CAIRPGLAGITDTQYF | TGTGCCATCAGACCGGGACTAGCGGGTATCACAGATACGCAGTATTTT
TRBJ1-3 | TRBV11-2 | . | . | CASSLTVHSGNTIYF | TGTGCCAGCAGCTTAACGGTGCACTCTGGAAACACCATATATTTT
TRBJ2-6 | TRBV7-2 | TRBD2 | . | CASSPRGLAWTGANVLTF | TGTGCCAGCAGCCCTCGAGGACTAGCATGGACTGGGGCCAACGTCCTGACTTTC
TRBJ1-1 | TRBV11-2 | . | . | CASSLDQAPNTEAFF | TGTGCCAGCAGCTTAGATCAGGCCCCGAACACTGAAGCTTTCTTT
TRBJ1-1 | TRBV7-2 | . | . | CASSPFLEAFF | TGTGCCAGCAGCCCGTTTTTGGAAGCTTTCTTT
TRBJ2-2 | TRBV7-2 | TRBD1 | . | CASSARTGGNGELFF | TGTGCCAGCAGCGCTCGGACAGGGGGAAACGGGGAGCTGTTTTTT
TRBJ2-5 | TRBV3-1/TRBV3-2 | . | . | CASSRLDGQETQYF | TGTGCCAGCAGCCGATTGGACGGCCAAGAGACCCAGTACTTC
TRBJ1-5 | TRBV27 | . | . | CASRPGTSPTPQHF | TGTGCCAGCAGACCCGGGACTTCCCCCACGCCCCAGCATTTT
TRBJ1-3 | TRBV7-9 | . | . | CASSLAGPGNTIYF | TGTGCCAGCAGCTTAGCTGGGCCTGGAAACACCATATATTTT
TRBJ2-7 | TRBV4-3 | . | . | CASSQGTEGISYEQYF | TGCGCCAGCAGCCAAGGGACTGAGGGCATCTCCTACGAGCAGTACTTC
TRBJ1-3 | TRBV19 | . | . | CASYGNTIYF | TGTGCCAGTTATGGAAACACCATATATTTT
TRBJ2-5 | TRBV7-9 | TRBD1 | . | CASSFSGQVQETQYF | TGTGCCAGCAGCTTCTCGGGACAGGTCCAAGAGACCCAGTACTTC
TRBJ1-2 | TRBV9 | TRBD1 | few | CASSVRDSANYGYTF | TGTGCCAGCAGCGTCAGGGACAGTGCTAACTATGGCTACACCTTC
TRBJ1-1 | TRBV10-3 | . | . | CAISESGVRNTEAFF | TGTGCCATCAGTGAGTCGGGGGTAAGGAACACTGAAGCTTTCTTT
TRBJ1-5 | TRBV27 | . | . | CASSPSLTVENQPQHF | TGTGCCAGCAGTCCGTCCTTGACCGTAGAGAATCAGCCCCAGCATTTT
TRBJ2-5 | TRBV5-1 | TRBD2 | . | CASSRGGTSGTQETQYF | TGCGCCAGCAGCAGGGGAGGGACTAGCGGGACTCAAGAGACCCAGTACTTC
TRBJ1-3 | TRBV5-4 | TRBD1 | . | CASSPNRGSGNTIYF | TGTGCCAGCAGCCCGAACAGGGGCTCTGGAAACACCATATATTTT
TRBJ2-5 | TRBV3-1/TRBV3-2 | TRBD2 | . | CASSHPRRGTEGETQYF | TGTGCCAGCAGCCACCCAAGGCGGGGGACTGAGGGAGAGACCCAGTACTTC
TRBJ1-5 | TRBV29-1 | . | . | CSASDGILGNQPQHF | TGCAGCGCCTCTGATGGGATTTTGGGCAATCAGCCCCAGCATTTT
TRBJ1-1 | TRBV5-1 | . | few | CASSLIQGNTEAFF | TGCGCCAGCAGCTTGATACAGGGGAACACTGAAGCTTTCTTT
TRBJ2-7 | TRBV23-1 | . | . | CASRIRNRGAGFREQYF | TGCGCCAGCAGGATAAGAAATCGGGGAGCGGGTTTCCGCGAGCAGTACTTC
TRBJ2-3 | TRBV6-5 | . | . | CASSSLDTTSTDTQYF | TGTGCCAGCAGTTCTCTTGACACTACTAGCACAGATACGCAGTATTTT
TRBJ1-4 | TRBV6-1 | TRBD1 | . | CASSGTAGQEVNEKLFF | TGTGCCAGCAGTGGAACCGCGGGACAGGAGGTTAATGAAAAACTGTTTTTT
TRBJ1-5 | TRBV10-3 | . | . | CAISAFRETEPQHF | TGTGCCATCAGTGCTTTCAGGGAGACAGAGCCCCAGCATTTT
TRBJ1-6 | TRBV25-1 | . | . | CASSEFGSGVYHSPLHF | TGTGCCAGCAGTGAATTTGGGTCAGGGGTTTACCATTCACCCCTCCACTTT
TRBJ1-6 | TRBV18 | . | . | CASSPQGGDSYNSPLHF | TGTGCCAGCTCACCACAGGGGGGTGACTCCTATAATTCACCCCTCCACTTT
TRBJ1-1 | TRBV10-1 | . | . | CASSVWGEEPNTEAFF | TGCGCCAGCAGTGTATGGGGTGAGGAGCCGAACACTGAAGCTTTCTTT
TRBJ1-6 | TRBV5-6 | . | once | CASSLATGPLNSPLHF | TGTGCCAGCAGCTTGGCCACAGGGCCATTAAATTCACCCCTCCACTTT
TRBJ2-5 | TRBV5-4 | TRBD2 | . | CASSQGTSGGKGETQYF | TGTGCCAGCAGCCAAGGGACTAGCGGGGGGAAGGGAGAGACCCAGTACTTC
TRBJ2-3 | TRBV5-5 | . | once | CASSLRGPGTDTQYF | TGTGCCAGCAGCTTGCGGGGCCCAGGCACAGATACGCAGTATTTT
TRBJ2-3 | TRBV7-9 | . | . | CASSQRDIASSTDTQYF | TGTGCCAGCAGTCAAAGGGACATCGCCTCTAGCACAGATACGCAGTATTTT
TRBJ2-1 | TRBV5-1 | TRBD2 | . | CASSGLAGGPGNEQFF | TGCGCCAGCAGCGGACTAGCGGGAGGGCCCGGCAATGAGCAGTTCTTC
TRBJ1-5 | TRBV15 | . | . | CATSGTGSRQPQHF | TGTGCCACCAGCGGAACAGGGTCCCGCCAGCCCCAGCATTTT
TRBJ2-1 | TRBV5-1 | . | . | CASSPGFPLYNEQFF | TGCGCCAGCAGCCCAGGGTTTCCGCTCTACAATGAGCAGTTCTTC
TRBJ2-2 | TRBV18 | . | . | CASSPRGVNTGELFF | TGTGCCAGCTCACCTAGGGGGGTGAACACCGGGGAGCTGTTTTTT
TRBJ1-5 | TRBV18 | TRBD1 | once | CASSQGQGSGQPQHF | TGTGCCAGCTCGCAAGGACAGGGTTCGGGTCAGCCCCAGCATTTT
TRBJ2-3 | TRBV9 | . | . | CASSVGGTIRTDTQYF | TGTGCCAGCAGCGTAGGGGGGACAATCCGCACAGATACGCAGTATTTT
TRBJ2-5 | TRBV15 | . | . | CATSRGGGQQETQYF | TGTGCCACCAGCAGAGGAGGAGGACAGCAAGAGACCCAGTACTTC
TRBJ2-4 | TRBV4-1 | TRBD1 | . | CASSVPGGKNIQYF | TGCGCCAGCAGTGTACCAGGGGGCAAAAACATTCAGTACTTC
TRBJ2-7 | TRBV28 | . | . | CASSSSWGSYEQYF | TGTGCCAGCAGTTCCTCATGGGGTTCCTACGAGCAGTACTTC
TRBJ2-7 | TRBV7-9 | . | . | CASSSDVSYEQYF | TGTGCCAGCAGCTCGGACGTATCCTACGAGCAGTACTTC
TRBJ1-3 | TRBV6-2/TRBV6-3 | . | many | CASSYRDSGNTIYF | TGTGCCAGCAGTTACCGAGACTCTGGAAACACCATATATTTT